Shown below are 8 T cell receptor beta chains from a single sample sequenced in a study of T cell repertoires in cytomegalovirus infection. TCRdb redid the calling of the reads with MiXCR, one entry per CDR3 protein. Counted here are around 530,000 distinct CDR3 sequences, 15% to 20% occurring once; the ten biggest clones make up roughly a quarter. Sequencing used CD8+ T cells from PBMCs. These receptors were collected from a human donor in good health (CMV status not recorded). Some clones in this sample may be carry-over from other donors' samples.

This clonotype was counted ten times or more. The V gene is TRBV7-9, the J gene TRBJ2-5; weak D call: TRBD2 (6 bases). Trimming left V 5 bases short and J 7 bases short, with 23 bases between. This CDR3 spans 16 amino acids. Germline V gives CDR1 SEHNR, CDR2 FQNEAQ (reference sequence). DNA of the CDR3: TGTGCCAGCAGCCCTTCCGTCCCCGTGGAGGGCGCGACCCAGTACTTC. Its protein is CASSPSVPVEGATQYF. Full variable domain (rest looked up from reference TRBV7-9 and TRBJ2-5): DTGVSQNPRHKITKRGQNVTFRCDPISEHNRLYWYRQTLGQGPEFLTYFQNEAQLEKSRLLSDRFSAERPKGSFSTLEIQRTEQGDSAMYLCASSPSVPVEGATQYFGPGTRLLVL.

As concerns this clonotype: A much more abundant neighbour one base away suggests this may be a read error. The chain couples TRBV7-6 to TRBJ1-1; the D gene is possibly TRBD1 (6 bases). Germline-derived CDR1 and CDR2 are SGHVS and FNYEAQ. The CDR3 extends over 14 amino acids. Trimming shortened V by 5 bases and J by 7 bases, and 17 bases separated the two germline ends. CDR3 bases: TGTGCCAGCAGCCGACCGGGGCGGGACAATGAAGCTTTCTTT. Encoded protein: CASSRPGRDNEAFF.

This clonotype was counted between two and nine times. The J gene is TRBJ2-3, the V gene TRBV4-2, with 9 bases fitting TRBD2. CDR3 length: 15 amino acids. The V segment lost 3 bases and the J segment 1 base; nucleotides outside the gene matches: 2. CDR1 LGHNA and CDR2 YNFKEQ come from the germline V gene. The CDR3 bases are TGTGCCAGCAGCCAGACTAGCGGCCGCACAGATACGCAGTATTTT. As protein: CASSQTSGRTDTQYF.

This clonotype showed up many times. V gene TRBV7-9 combines with J gene TRBJ2-2, with D uncertain. Per germline, CDR1 SEHNR and CDR2 FQNEAQ (reference sequence). The CDR3 loop spans 15 amino acids. V lost 3 bases to trimming and J lost 6 bases, with 14 bases between them. The CDR3 DNA sequence: TGTGCCAGCAGCTTTAATAAACCGGTGTCCGGGGAGCTGTTTTTT. Its translation: CASSFNKPVSGELFF.

Points on this clonotype: A much larger clonotype is one base distant, so this may be a read error. As the CDR3 is not closed by the conserved phenylalanine or tryptophan, this likely results from a read error. V and J are TRBV10-3 and TRBJ2-4; 9 nucleotides agree with TRBD2. The J segment lost 5 bases and the V segment lost 2 bases, leaving 7 bases of the junction unmatched. The CDR3 runs to 16 residues. The germline CDR1 and CDR2 sequences are ENHRY and SYGVKD. The CDR3, as DNA: TGTGCCATCAGTGAGGAGCGGGGGGCCCGCCAAAACATTCAGTACTTA. Translated: CAISEERGARQNIQYL.

This clonotype was seen more than once but under ten times. V is TRBV27 and J is TRBJ1-2, with D possibly TRBD1 on 6 matching bases. The CDR3 covers 15 residues. With 3 bases removed from V and 0 bases from J, the gap between germline ends came to 11 bases. In germline, CDR1 is MNHEY, CDR2 SMNVEV (reference sequence). CDR3 nucleotide sequence: TGTGCCAGCAGTTTCTTTGCAGGGGCTAACTATGGCTACACCTTC. Translation: CASSFFAGANYGYTF.

As concerns this clonotype: A much larger clone differs by one base, so this may be a read error. The chain is built from TRBV6-1 and TRBJ1-2, with D unresolved. Germline-derived CDR1 and CDR2 are MNHNS and SASEGT. This CDR3 region has 12 residues. The CDR3 protein is CASREVRYGYTF. The CDR3, as DNA: TGTGCCAGCCGTGAAGTCCGCTATGGCTACACCTTC.

Turning to this clonotype: This may come from a read error, since a much larger clone is one base off. The chain has TRBV12-3 or TRBV12-4 and TRBJ1-5; a possible D gene is TRBD1 (5 bases). This CDR3 region has 11 residues. The V and J ends lost 6 bases and 11 bases respectively, with 11 bases between them. CDR3 residues: CASRGEGSQHF. The CDR3 DNA is TGTGCCAGCAGGGGCGAGGGGTCCCAGCATTTT.